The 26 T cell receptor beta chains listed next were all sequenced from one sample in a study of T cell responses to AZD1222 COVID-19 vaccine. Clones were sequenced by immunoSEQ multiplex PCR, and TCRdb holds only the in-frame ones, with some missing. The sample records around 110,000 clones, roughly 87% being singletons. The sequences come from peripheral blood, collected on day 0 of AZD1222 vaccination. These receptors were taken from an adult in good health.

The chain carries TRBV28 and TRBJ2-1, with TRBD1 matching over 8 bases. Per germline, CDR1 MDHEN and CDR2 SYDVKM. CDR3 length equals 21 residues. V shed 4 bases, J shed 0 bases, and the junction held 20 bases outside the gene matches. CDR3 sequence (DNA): TGTGCCAGCAGTTATACATATTTGACAGGGGAGGAGCGGAGCTCCTACAATGAGCAGTTCTTC. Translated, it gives CASSYTYLTGEERSSYNEQFF.

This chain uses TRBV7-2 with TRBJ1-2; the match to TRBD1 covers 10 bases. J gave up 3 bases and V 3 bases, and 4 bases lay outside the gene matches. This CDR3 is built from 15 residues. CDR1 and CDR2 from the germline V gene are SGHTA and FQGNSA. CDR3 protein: CASSFGTGEDYGYTF. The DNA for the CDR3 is TGTGCCAGCAGCTTTGGGACAGGGGAGGACTATGGCTACACCTTC.

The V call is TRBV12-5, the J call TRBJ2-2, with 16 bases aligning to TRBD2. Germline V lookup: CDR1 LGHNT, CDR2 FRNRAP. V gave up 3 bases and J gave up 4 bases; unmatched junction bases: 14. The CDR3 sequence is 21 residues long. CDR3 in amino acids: CASGFAGGTGTSGRATGELFF. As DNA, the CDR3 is TGTGCTAGTGGTTTCGCCGGGGGGACCGGGACTAGCGGGAGGGCCACCGGGGAGCTGTTTTTT. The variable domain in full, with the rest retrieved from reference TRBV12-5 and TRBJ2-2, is DARVTQTPRHKVTEMGQEVTMRCQPILGHNTVFWYRQTMMQGLELLAYFRNRAPLDDSGMPKDRFSAEMPDATLATLKIQPSEPRDSAVYFCASGFAGGTGTSGRATGELFFGEGSRLTVL.

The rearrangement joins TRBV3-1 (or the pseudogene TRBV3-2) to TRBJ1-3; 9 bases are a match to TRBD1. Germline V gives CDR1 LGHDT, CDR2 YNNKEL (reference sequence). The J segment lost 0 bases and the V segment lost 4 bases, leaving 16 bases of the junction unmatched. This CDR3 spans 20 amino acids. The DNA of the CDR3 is TGTGCCAGCAGCCGGACCGGGACAGGGCCCGGGGGCCTCTCTGGAAACACCATATATTTT. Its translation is CASSRTGTGPGGLSGNTIYF.

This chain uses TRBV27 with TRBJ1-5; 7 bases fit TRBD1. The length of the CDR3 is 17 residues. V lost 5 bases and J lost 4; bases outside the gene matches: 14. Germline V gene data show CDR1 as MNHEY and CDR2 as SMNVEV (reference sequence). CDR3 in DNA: TGTGCCAGCAGTCTAACCACAGGGGAGGTATGGAATCAGCCCCAGCATTTT. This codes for CASSLTTGEVWNQPQHF.

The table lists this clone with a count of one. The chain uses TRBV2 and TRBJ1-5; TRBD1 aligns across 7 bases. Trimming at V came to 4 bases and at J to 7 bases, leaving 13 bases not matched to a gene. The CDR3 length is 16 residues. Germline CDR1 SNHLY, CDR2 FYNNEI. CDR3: CASSGAGQQLIQPQHF. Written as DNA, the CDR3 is TGTGCCAGCAGTGGGGCGGGACAGCAACTGATACAGCCCCAGCATTTT.

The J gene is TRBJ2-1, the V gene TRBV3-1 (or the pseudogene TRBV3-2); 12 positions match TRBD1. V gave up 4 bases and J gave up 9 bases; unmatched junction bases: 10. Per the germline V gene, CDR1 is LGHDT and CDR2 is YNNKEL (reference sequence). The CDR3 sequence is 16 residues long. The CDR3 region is CASSPTGTGGRTEQFF. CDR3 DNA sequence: TGTGCCAGCAGCCCGACCGGGACAGGGGGCAGGACTGAGCAGTTCTTC.

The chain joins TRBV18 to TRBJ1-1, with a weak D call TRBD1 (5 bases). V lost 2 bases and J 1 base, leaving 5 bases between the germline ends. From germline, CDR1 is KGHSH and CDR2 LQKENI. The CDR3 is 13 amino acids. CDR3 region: CASSPGANTEAFF. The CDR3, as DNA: TGTGCCAGCTCACCAGGGGCGAACACTGAAGCTTTCTTT.

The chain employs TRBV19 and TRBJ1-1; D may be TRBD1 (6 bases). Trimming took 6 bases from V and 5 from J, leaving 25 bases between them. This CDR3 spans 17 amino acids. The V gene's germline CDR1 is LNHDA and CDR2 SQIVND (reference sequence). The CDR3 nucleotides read TGTGCCAGTAGAATAATACAGGGTGGTGGGACGAGGACTGAAGCTTTCTTT. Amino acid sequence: CASRIIQGGGTRTEAFF.

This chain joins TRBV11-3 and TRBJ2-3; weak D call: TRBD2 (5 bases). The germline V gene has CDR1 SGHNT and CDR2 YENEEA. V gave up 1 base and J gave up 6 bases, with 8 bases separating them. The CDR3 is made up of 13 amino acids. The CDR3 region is CASSLAGLDTQYF. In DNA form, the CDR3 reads TGTGCCAGCAGCTTAGCGGGGTTGGATACGCAGTATTTT.

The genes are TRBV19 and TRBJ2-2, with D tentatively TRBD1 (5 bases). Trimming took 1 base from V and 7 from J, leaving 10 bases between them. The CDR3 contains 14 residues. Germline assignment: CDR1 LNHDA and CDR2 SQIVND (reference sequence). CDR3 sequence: CASSIVSGNGELFF. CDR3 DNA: TGTGCCAGTAGTATAGTCTCAGGGAACGGGGAGCTGTTTTTT.

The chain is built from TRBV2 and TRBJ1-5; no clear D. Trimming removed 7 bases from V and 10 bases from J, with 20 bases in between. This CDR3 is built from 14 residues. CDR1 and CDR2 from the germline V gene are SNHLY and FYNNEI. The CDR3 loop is CASKVTWGLEPQHF. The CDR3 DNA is TGTGCCAGCAAGGTTACGTGGGGTTTGGAACCCCAGCATTTT.

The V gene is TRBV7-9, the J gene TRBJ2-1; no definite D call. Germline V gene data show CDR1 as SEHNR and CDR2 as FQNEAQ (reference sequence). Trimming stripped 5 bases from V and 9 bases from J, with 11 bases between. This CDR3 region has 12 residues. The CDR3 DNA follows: TGTGCCAGCAGCCCCGAGACGAGTGAGCAGTTCTTC. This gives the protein CASSPETSEQFF.

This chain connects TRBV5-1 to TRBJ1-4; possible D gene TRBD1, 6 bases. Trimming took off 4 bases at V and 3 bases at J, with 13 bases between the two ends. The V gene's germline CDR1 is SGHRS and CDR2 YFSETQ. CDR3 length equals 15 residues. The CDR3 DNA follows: TGCGCCAGCAGCACAGGGTCGGGTCCTAATGAAAAACTGTTTTTT. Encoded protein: CASSTGSGPNEKLFF.

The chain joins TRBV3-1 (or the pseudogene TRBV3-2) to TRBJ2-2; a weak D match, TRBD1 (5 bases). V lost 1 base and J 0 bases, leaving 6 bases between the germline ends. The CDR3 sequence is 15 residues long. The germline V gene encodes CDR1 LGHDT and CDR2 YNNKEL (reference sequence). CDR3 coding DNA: TGTGCCAGCAGCCAAGGACAGCCGAACACCGGGGAGCTGTTTTTT. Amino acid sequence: CASSQGQPNTGELFF.

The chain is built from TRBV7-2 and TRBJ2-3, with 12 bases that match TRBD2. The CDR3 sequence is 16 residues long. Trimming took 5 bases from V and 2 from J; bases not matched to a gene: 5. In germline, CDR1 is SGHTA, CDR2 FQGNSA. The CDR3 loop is CASSTGLAGPTDTQYF. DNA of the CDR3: TGTGCCAGCAGCACCGGACTAGCGGGACCCACAGATACGCAGTATTTT.

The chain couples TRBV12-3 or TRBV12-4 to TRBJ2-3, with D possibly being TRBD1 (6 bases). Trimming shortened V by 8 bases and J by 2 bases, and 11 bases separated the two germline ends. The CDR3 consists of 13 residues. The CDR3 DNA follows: TGTGCCAGCTCGACAGGTTCCACAGATACGCAGTATTTT. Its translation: CASSTGSTDTQYF.

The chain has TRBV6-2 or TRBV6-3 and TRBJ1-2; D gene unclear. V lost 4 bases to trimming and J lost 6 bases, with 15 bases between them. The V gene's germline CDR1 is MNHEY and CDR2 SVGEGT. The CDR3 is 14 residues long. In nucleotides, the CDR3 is TGTGCCAGCAGTTTGGCGGCATTCGGAGATGGCTACACCTTC. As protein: CASSLAAFGDGYTF.

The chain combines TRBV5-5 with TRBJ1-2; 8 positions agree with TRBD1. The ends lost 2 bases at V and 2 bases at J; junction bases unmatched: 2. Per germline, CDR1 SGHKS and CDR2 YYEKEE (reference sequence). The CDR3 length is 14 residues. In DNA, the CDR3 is TGTGCCAGCAGCTTTAACAGGGGGAACTATGGCTACACCTTC. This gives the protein CASSFNRGNYGYTF.

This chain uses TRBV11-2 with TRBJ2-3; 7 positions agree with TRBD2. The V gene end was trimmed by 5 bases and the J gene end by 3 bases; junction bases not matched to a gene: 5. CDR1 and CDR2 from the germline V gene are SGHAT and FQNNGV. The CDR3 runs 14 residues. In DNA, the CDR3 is TGTGCCAGCAGCCCCCGGACTAGGACAGATACGCAGTATTTT. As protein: CASSPRTRTDTQYF.

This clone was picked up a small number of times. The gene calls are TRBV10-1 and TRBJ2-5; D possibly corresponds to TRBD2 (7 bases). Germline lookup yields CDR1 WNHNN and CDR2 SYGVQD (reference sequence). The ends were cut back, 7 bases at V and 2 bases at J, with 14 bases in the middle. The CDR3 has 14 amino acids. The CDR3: CASKGLGGQETQYF. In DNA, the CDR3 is TGCGCCAGCAAAGGACTAGGGGGACAAGAGACCCAGTACTTC.

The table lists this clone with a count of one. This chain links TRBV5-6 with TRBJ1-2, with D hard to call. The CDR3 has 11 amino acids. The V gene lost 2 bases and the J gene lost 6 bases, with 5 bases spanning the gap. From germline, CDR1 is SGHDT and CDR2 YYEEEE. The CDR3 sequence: CASSLGNGYTF. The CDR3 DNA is TGTGCCAGCAGCTTAGGAAATGGCTACACCTTC.

The CDR3 loop is CASSYPRRQCSEAFF. CDR3 sequence (DNA): TGTGCCAGCAGTTACCCCCGGAGGCAATGTTCTGAAGCTTTCTTT. The J gene is TRBJ1-1, the V gene TRBV6-8; D is undetermined. CDR1 is MNHGY and CDR2 is SAAAGT in the germline V gene. Trimming took off 2 bases at V and 6 bases at J, with 16 bases between the two ends. The length of the CDR3 is 15 residues.

This chain's CDR3 is CASSMDNEQFF. The CDR3 region has the DNA TGTGCCAGCAGCATGGACAATGAGCAGTTCTTC. The V and J genes are TRBV5-4 and TRBJ2-1; no clear D. Trimming removed 4 bases from V and 5 bases from J, with 4 bases in between. There are 11 residues in the CDR3. Germline CDR1 SGHNT, CDR2 YYREEE (reference sequence). Full variable domain (outside the CDR3, taken from reference TRBV5-4 and TRBJ2-1): ETGVTQSPTHLIKTRGQQVTLRCSSQSGHNTVSWYQQALGQGPQFIFQYYREEENGRGNFPPRFSGLQFPNYSSELNVNALELDDSALYLCASSMDNEQFFGPGTRLTVL.

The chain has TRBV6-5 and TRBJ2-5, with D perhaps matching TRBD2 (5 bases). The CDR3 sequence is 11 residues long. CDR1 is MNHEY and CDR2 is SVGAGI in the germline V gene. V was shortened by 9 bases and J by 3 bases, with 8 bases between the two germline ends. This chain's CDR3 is CASGLKETQYF. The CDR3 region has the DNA TGTGCCAGTGGACTGAAAGAGACCCAGTACTTC.

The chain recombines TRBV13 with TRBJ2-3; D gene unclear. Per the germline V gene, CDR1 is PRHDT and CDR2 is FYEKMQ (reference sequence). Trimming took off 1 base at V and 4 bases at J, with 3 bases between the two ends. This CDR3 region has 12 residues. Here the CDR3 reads CASSLEPDTQYF. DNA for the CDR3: TGTGCCAGCAGCTTAGAGCCAGATACGCAGTATTTT. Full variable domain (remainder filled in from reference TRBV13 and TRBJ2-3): AAGVIQSPRHLIKEKRETATLKCYPIPRHDTVYWYQQGPGQDPQFLISFYEKMQSDKGSIPDRFSAQQFSDYHSELNMSSLELGDSALYFCASSLEPDTQYFGPGTRLTVL.